This T cell receptor (beta chain) was recorded in a study of blood T cell repertoires in COVID-19. For the study at large: COVID-19 samples, acute and convalescent, were from the United States, Italy and Spain. T cells, B-cell-depleted T cells, or PBMCs supplied cDNA or gDNA.

There are 15 residues in the CDR3. Germline CDR1 reads KGHDR; CDR2 reads SFDVKD. Trimming removed 6 bases from V and 4 bases from J; junction bases left unmatched: 10. This clone has just a few counts. Authors' analysis steps: How many nucleated cells were present was estimated from reference gene primer amplification. Profiled with immunoSEQ multiplex PCR; TCRdb holds only in-frame clones, not every one. V, J and clone size were drawn from that table, and D and trimming were deduced from the DNA. The sample yields about 200,000 clones, approximately 84% seen once. The source is a middle-aged man who had recovered from COVID-19. Sequenced input: PBMCs or T cells enriched from blood (not recorded which). The genes are TRBV24-1 and TRBJ1-2; TRBD1 matches 7 bases. DNA of the CDR3: TGTGCCACCAGTATCCCGGGACAGTCAATCTATGGCTACACCTTC. It specifies CATSIPGQSIYGYTF.